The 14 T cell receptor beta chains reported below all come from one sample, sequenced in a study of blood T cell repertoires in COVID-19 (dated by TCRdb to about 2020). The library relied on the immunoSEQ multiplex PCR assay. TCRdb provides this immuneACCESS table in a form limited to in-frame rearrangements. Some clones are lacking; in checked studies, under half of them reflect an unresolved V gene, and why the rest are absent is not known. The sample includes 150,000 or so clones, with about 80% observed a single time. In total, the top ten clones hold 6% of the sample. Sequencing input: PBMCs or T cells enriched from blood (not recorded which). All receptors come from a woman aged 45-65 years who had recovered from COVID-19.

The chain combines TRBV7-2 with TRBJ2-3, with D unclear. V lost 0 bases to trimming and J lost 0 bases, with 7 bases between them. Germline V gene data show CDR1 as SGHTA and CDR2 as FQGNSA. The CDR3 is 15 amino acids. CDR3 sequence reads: CASSLALTSTDTQYF. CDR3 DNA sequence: TGTGCCAGCAGCTTAGCTCTTACTAGCACAGATACGCAGTATTTT. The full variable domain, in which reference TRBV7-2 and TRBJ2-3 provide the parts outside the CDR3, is GAGVSQSPSNKVTEKGKDVELRCDPISGHTALYWYRQSLGQGLEFLIYFQGNSAPDKSGLPSDRFSAERTGGSVSTLTIQRTQQEDSAVYLCASSLALTSTDTQYFGPGTRLTVL.

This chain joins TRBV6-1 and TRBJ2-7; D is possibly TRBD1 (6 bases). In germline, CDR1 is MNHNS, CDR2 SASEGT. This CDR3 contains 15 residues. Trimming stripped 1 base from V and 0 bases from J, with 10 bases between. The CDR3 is CASSEGRGNSYEQYV. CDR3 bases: TGTGCCAGCAGTGAAGGCAGGGGTAACTCCTACGAGCAGTACGTC.

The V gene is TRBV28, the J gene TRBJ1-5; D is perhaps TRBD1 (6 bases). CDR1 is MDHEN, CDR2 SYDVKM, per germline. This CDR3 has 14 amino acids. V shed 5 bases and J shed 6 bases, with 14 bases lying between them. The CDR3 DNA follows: TGTGCCAGCAGTCGAATTCAGGGGATTCAGCCCCAGCATTTT. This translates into CASSRIQGIQPQHF.

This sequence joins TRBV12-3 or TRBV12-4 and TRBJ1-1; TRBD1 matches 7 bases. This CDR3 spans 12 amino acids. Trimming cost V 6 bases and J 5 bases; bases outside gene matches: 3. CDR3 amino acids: CASRKQGTEAFF. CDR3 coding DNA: TGTGCCAGCAGGAAACAGGGGACTGAAGCTTTCTTT.

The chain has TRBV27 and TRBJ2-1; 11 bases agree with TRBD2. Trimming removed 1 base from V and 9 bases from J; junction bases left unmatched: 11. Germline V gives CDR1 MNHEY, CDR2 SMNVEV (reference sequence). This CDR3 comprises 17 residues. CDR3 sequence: CASSLYLLAGGPSEQFF. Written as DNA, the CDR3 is TGTGCCAGCAGTTTATACCTCTTAGCGGGGGGGCCGAGTGAGCAGTTCTTC.

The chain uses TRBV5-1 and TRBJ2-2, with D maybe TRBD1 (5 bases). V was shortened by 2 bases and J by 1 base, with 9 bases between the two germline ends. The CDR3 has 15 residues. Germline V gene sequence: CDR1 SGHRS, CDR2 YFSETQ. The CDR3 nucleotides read TGCGCCAGCAGCTTCAGCAGGGAGAACACCGGGGAGCTGTTTTTT. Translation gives CASSFSRENTGELFF.

CDR3 nucleotide sequence: TGTGCCAGCAGCGGGGACAACTACGAGCAGTACTTC. Protein sequence: CASSGDNYEQYF. This chain connects TRBV3-1 (or the pseudogene TRBV3-2) to TRBJ2-7; D perhaps matches TRBD1 (6 bases). From germline, CDR1 is LGHDT and CDR2 YNNKEL (reference sequence). There are 12 residues in the CDR3. The ends were cut back, 5 bases at V and 3 bases at J, with 8 bases in the middle.

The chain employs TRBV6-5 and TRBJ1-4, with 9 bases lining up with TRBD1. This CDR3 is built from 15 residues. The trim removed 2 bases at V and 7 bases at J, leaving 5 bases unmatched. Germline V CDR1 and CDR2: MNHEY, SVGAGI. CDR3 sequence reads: CASSYQGQGGEKLFF. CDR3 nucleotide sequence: TGTGCCAGCAGTTACCAGGGACAGGGAGGTGAAAAACTGTTTTTT.

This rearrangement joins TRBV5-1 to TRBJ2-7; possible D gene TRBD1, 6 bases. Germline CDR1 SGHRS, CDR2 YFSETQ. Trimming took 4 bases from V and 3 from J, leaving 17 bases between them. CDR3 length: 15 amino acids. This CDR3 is CASSQGIDVLYEQYF. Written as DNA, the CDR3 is TGCGCCAGCAGCCAGGGGATCGACGTCCTCTACGAGCAGTACTTC.

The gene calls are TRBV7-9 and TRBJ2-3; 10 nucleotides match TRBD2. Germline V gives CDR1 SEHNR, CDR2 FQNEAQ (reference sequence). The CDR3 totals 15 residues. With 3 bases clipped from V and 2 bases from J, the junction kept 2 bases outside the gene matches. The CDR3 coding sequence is TGTGCCAGCAGCTTTACTAGCGGGGTCACAGATACGCAGTATTTT. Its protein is CASSFTSGVTDTQYF.

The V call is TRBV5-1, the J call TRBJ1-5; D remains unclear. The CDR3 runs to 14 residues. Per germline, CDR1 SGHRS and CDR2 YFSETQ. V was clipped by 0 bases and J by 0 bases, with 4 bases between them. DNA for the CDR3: TGCGCCAGCAGCTTGGACGGTAGCAATCAGCCCCAGCATTTT. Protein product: CASSLDGSNQPQHF.

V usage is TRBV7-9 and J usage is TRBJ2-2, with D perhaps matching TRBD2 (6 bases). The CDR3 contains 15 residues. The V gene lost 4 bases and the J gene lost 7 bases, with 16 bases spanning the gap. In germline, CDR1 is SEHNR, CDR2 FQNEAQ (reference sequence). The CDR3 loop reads CASSSRGEASGELFF. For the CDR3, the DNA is TGTGCCAGCAGCTCCCGTGGGGAGGCGAGCGGGGAGCTGTTTTTT.

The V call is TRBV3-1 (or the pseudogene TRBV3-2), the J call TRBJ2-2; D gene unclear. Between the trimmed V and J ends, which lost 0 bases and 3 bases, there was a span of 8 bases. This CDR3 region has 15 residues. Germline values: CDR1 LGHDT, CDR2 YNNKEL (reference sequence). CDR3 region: CASSQEGRDTGELFF. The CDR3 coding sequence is TGTGCCAGCAGCCAAGAAGGCCGGGACACCGGGGAGCTGTTTTTT.

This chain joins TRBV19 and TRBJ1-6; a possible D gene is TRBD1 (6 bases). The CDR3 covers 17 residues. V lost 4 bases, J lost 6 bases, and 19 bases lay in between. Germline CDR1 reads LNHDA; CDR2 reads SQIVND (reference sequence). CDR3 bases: TGTGCCAGTAGTACCTTAACAGGGCAACGCCTTAATTCACCCCTCCACTTT. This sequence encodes CASSTLTGQRLNSPLHF.